This passage covers 11 T cell receptor beta chains from one sample sequenced in a study of CD8+CD57+ T cells in acquired aplastic anemia. Sequencing was done on patients that had shown CD8+CD57+ cell expansion by flow cytometry. TCR beta VDJ combinations and CDR3 sequences were profiled from genomic DNA. TCRdb itself ran the reads through MiXCR, one entry per CDR3 protein. The repertoire has more than 150,000 distinct CDR3 sequences, roughly 50% of them found once; the top ten carry 2.5% to 4%. The sample consisted of sorted CD4+, CD8+, or CD8+CD57+ T cells (not recorded which) from PBMCs. These receptors came from a human donor with aplastic anemia.

This clonotype was recorded many times. This chain uses TRBV11-2 with TRBJ2-3, with TRBD1 matching 9 bases. Trimming at V came to 1 base and at J to 4 bases, leaving 6 bases not matched to a gene. The CDR3 has 16 residues. CDR1 SGHAT and CDR2 FQNNGV come from the germline V gene. The CDR3 bases are TGTGCCAGCAGCTTAGTTGGACAGGGGAACGCAGATACGCAGTATTTT. This gives the protein CASSLVGQGNADTQYF. The full variable domain, in which reference TRBV11-2 and TRBJ2-3 provide the parts outside the CDR3, is EAGVAQSPRYKIIEKRQSVAFWCNPISGHATLYWYQQILGQGPKLLIQFQNNGVVDDSQLPKDRFSAERLKGVDSTLKIQPAKLEDSAVYLCASSLVGQGNADTQYFGPGTRLTVL.

In this sample, this clonotype turned up many times. The chain combines TRBV6-1 with TRBJ2-1, with TRBD2 matching over 7 bases. The CDR3 extends over 15 amino acids. Germline CDR1 is MNHNS and CDR2 is SASEGT. V gave up 4 bases and J gave up 5 bases; unmatched junction bases: 8. The CDR3 sequence: CASSGGDSGHNEQFF. Here the CDR3 DNA reads TGTGCCAGCAGTGGAGGGGATAGCGGGCACAATGAGCAGTTCTTC.

This clonotype was observed at least ten times. V usage is TRBV12-3 or TRBV12-4 and J usage is TRBJ2-2, with unresolved D. Trimming removed 6 bases at V and 0 bases at J, with 5 bases between. The CDR3 runs 13 residues. The CDR3 DNA sequence: TGTGCCAGCAGGGACGCGAACACCGGGGAGCTGTTTTTT. Translated, it gives CASRDANTGELFF.

This clonotype has ten or more counts. This chain links TRBV7-2 with TRBJ2-3, with 9 nucleotides matching TRBD2. This CDR3 comprises 16 residues. V gave up 0 bases and J gave up 4 bases; unmatched junction bases: 5. Germline V lookup: CDR1 SGHTA, CDR2 FQGNSA. CDR3: CASSLAGGGVADTQYF. The CDR3 coding sequence is TGTGCCAGCAGCTTAGCTGGCGGGGGGGTGGCAGATACGCAGTATTTT.

This clonotype was seen a few times. A single base separates this from a much larger clone, so it may be a read error. Lacking the conserved final phenylalanine or tryptophan, this CDR3 likely reflects a read error. The limits of the CDR3 on the DNA are not certain, so only TCRdb's listed CDR3 is given. The J gene is TRBJ2-1, the V gene TRBV4-1; the table's D call of TRBD2 was not tested on the DNA. The CDR3 sequence runs 13 residues, both termini included. Germline values: CDR1 MGHRA, CDR2 YSYEKL. The CDR3 sequence is CASSQDSARPTFS.

This clonotype was observed a handful of times. This chain links TRBV15 with TRBJ1-5; D remains unclear. Germline V gene lookup returns CDR1 LNHNV and CDR2 YYDKDF (reference sequence). V gave up 0 bases and J gave up 4 bases, with 10 bases separating them. The CDR3 loop spans 15 amino acids. CDR3 in DNA: TGTGCCACCAGCAGAGATCAAAAGGATAATCAGCCCCAGCATTTT. Translated, it gives CATSRDQKDNQPQHF.

V is TRBV16 and J is TRBJ1-2; TRBD1 matches 8 bases. CDR1 KGHSY and CDR2 FQNENV come from the germline V gene. The trim removed 2 bases at V and 4 bases at J, leaving 9 bases unmatched. This CDR3 has 16 residues. This CDR3 reads CASSQPDRGPLYGYTF. The DNA of the CDR3 is TGTGCCAGCAGCCAACCCGACAGGGGACCCCTCTATGGCTACACCTTC. The full variable domain, with the rest looked up from reference TRBV16 and TRBJ1-2, is GEEVAQTPKHLVRGEGQKAKLYCAPIKGHSYVFWYQQVLKNEFKFLISFQNENVFDETGMPKERFSAKCLPNSPCSLEIQATKLEDSAVYFCASSQPDRGPLYGYTFGSGTRLTVV.

To note about this clonotype: The CDR3 ends on some other residue instead of the conserved phenylalanine or tryptophan, so this is likely a read error. The limits of the CDR3 on the DNA are not certain, so only TCRdb's listed CDR3 is given. The CDR3 here is CATTTGTS. This sequence joins TRBV24-1 and TRBJ2-6; TRBD1 is the table's D call, not checked against the DNA. The CDR3 has 8 residues if both end residues are counted. Germline-derived CDR1 and CDR2 are KGHDR and SFDVKD.

Turning to this clonotype: A much more abundant neighbour one base away suggests this may be a read error. The chain uses TRBV12-3 or TRBV12-4 and TRBJ1-2, with 9 bases lining up with TRBD1. V was pared by 6 bases and J by 7 bases, with 9 bases of the junction left unmatched. CDR3 length: 14 amino acids. The CDR3 DNA reads as TGTGCCAGCAGCCGGGACAGGGATACCTGTGGCTACACCTTC. Its protein is CASSRDRDTCGYTF.

In this sample, this clonotype turned up many times. The chain links TRBV6-1 to TRBJ1-1, with 10 positions matching TRBD1. The CDR3 contains 15 residues. V was pared by 4 bases and J by 1 base, with 3 bases of the junction left unmatched. Germline CDR1 reads MNHNS; CDR2 reads SASEGT. The chain's CDR3 is CASSGRDRGNTEAFF. CDR3 coding DNA: TGTGCCAGCAGTGGCCGGGACAGGGGGAACACTGAAGCTTTCTTT.

This clonotype showed up many times. The rearrangement joins TRBV4-3 to TRBJ2-4; perhaps TRBD2 as D (5 bases). The germline gives CDR1 LGHNA, CDR2 YSLEER. V was trimmed by 1 base and J by 2 bases, leaving 12 bases between them. This CDR3 has 16 residues. The CDR3 reads CASSQALEVTKNIQYF. The CDR3 DNA reads TGCGCCAGCAGCCAAGCTCTGGAGGTGACCAAAAACATTCAGTACTTC.